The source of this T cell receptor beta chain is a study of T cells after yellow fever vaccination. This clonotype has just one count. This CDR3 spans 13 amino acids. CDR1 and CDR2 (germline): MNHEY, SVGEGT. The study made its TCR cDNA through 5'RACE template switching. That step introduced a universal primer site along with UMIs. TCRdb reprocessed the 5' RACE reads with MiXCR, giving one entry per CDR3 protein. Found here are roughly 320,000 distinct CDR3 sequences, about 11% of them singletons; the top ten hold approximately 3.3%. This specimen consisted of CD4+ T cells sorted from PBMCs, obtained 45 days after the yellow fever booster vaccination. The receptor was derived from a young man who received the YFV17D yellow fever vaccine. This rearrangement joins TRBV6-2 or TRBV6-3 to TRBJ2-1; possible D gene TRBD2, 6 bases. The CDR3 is CAVGGTLNNEQFF. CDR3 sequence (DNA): TGTGCAGTTGGGGGGACTCTTAACAATGAGCAGTTCTTC.